A single sample gave rise to the 3 T cell receptor beta chains below, sequenced in a study of OX40 agonist ivuxolimab in advanced cancers. Profiled with immunoSEQ multiplex PCR; TCRdb holds only in-frame clones, not every one. The repertoire has about 28,000 clones, more than 75% of them found once; the top ten carry 25% to 30%. The source material was CD4+ or CD8+ T cells sorted from blood, sampled in a trial of the OX40 agonist ivuxolimab. These receptors came from an adult with an advanced solid tumor such as melanoma, head and neck, liver or kidney cancer.

This clone has only one observation. This rearrangement joins TRBV5-6 to TRBJ2-1; maybe TRBD1 (5 bases). V dropped 2 bases and J dropped 4 bases, with 16 bases sitting between them. Germline-derived CDR1 and CDR2 are SGHDT and YYEEEE. The CDR3 sequence is 16 residues long. Here the CDR3 DNA reads TGTGCCAGCAGCTTTTTAACGGCAGGGCAGTACAATGAGCAGTTCTTC. Translating it yields CASSFLTAGQYNEQFF.

This clone has a single count. J is TRBJ2-1 and V is TRBV7-9; 8 positions agree with TRBD2. The CDR3 sequence is 13 residues long. CDR1 is SEHNR, CDR2 FQNEAQ, per germline (reference sequence). With V trimmed by 8 bases and J by 9 bases, 9 bases remained unmatched. CDR3 in amino acids: CASAPAGGLEQFF. The CDR3, as DNA: TGTGCCAGCGCGCCGGCGGGGGGACTTGAGCAGTTCTTC.

The genes are TRBV11-3 and TRBJ2-7; TRBD1 aligns across 9 bases. The trim removed 8 bases at V and 0 bases at J, leaving 17 bases unmatched. CDR1 is SGHNT and CDR2 is YENEEA in the germline V gene. The CDR3 has 18 amino acids. CDR3 DNA: TGTGCCAGCGAAGTTCCAGGACAGGGGTCAAGGAGCTCCTACGAGCAGTACTTC. This translates into CASEVPGQGSRSSYEQYF.